This TCR beta chain was sequenced during a study of CD8 T cells in ankylosing spondylitis. Study-wide findings and caveats: Seemingly distinctive of ankylosing spondylitis blood was a TCR beta motif formed by eight highly homologous variants.

The CDR3 loop spans 13 amino acids. Trimming left V 5 bases short and J 9 bases short, with 11 bases between. One entry per CDR3 protein, called by TCRdb with MiXCR from the 5' RACE reads. This sample has 330,000 or so distinct CDR3 sequences; approximately 8% occur once, and the top ten carry roughly 15%. Concerning this clonotype: Antigen specificity is unknown.

This clonotype was obtained from a male donor with ankylosing spondylitis. This rearrangement joins TRBV12-3 or TRBV12-4 to TRBJ1-6; D remains unclear. The sample consisted of blood, either unsorted or a sorted T cell fraction (not recorded which). The CDR3 sequence is CASSRSGRSPLHF. DNA for the CDR3: TGTGCCAGCAGTCGATCCGGGCGTTCACCCCTCCACTTT.